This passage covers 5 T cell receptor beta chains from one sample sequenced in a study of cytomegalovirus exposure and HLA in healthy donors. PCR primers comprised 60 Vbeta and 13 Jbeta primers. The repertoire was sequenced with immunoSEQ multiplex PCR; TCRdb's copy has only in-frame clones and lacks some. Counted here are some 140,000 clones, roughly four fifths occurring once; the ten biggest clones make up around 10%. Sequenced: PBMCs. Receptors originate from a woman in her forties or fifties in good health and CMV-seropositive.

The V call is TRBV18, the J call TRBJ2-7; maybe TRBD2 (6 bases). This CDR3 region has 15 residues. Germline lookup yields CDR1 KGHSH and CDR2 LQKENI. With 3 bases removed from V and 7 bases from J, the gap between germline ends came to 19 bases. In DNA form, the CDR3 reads TGTGCCAGCTCACCTGGAAGTGGGGGAGGTTTAGAGCAGTACTTC. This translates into CASSPGSGGGLEQYF. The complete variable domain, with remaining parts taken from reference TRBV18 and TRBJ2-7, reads NAGVMQNPRHLVRRRGQEARLRCSPMKGHSHVYWYRQLPEEGLKFMVYLQKENIIDESGMPKERFSAEFPKEGPSILRIQQVVRGDSAAYFCASSPGSGGGLEQYFGPGTRLTVT.

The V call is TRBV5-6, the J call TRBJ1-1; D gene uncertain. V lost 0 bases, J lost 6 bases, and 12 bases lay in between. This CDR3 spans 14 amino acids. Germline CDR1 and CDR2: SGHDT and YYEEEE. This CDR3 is CASSLAAALPEAFF. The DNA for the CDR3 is TGTGCCAGCAGCTTGGCGGCGGCTTTACCTGAAGCTTTCTTT.

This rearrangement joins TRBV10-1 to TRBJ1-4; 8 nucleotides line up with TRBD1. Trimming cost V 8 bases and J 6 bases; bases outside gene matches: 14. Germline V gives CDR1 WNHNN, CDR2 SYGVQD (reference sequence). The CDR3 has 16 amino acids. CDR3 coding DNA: TGCGCCAGCCCCCGGTGCAGGGGGCAGTGGGATGAAAAACTGTTTTTT. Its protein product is CASPRCRGQWDEKLFF.

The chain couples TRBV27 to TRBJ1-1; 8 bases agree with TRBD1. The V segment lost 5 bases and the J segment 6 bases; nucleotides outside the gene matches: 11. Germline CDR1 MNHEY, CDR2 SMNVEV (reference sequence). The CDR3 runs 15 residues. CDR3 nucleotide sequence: TGTGCCAGCAGTAGGGACAGGACCATTCAACCTGAAGCTTTCTTT. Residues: CASSRDRTIQPEAFF.

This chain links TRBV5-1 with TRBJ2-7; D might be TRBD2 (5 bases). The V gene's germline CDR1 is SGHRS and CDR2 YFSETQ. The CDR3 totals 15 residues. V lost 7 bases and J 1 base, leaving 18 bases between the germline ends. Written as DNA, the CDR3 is TGCGCCAGCGGGCTTAGCGTTCCTGTTTCCTACGAGCAGTACTTC. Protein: CASGLSVPVSYEQYF.